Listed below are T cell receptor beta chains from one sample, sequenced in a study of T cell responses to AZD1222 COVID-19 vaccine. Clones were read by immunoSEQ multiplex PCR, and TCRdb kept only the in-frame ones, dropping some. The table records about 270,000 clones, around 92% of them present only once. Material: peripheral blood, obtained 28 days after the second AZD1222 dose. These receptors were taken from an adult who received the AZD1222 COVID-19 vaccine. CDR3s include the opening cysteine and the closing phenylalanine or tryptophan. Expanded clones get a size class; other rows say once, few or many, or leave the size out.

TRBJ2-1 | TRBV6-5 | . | CASSPTSGYNEQFF
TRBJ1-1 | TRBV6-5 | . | CASSWNTEAFF
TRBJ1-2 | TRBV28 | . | CASREGTHYGYTF
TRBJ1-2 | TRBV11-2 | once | CASSPGLLNYGYTF
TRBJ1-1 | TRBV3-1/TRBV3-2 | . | CASSLFGPNTEAFF
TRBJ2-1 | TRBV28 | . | CASRGDWSSYNEQFF
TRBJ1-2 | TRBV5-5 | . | CASSSAGNYGYTF
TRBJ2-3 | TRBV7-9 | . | CASSLKKTGSTDTQYF
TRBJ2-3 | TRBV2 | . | CASSTWTDGTQYF
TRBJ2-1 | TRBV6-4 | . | CASSRDLDNEQFF
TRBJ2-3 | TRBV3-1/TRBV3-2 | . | CASSQDRQTGTDTQYF
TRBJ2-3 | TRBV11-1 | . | CASSLTASGGRGTQYF
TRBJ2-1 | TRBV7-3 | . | CASRGLAGEEQFF
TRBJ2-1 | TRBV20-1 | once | CSASGDDPYNEQFF
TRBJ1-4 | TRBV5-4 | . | CASSLGGAINEKLFF
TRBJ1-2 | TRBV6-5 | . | CASSTGPGPYGYTF
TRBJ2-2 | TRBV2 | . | CASSKQGLGGELFF
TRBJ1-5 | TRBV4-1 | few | CASSQRGPDREWGQPQHF
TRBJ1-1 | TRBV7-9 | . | CASSRRDSEAFF
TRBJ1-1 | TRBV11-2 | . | CASSQNTEAFF
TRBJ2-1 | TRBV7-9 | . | CASSSMASYNEQFF
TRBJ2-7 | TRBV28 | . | CASRYSGGNEQYF
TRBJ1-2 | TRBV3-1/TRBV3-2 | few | CASSQEDRGGYTF
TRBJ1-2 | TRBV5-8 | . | CASSLPGREGVANYGYTF
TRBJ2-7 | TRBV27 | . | CASSFGTGSNEQYF
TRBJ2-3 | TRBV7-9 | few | CASSRQGGTQYF
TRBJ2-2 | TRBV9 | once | CASSVAGLAPGGELFF
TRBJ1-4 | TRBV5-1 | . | CASSTGKEAGKLFF
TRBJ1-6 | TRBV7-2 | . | CASSPLGGERNSPLHF
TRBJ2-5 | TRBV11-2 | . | CASSLDSPIGTQYF
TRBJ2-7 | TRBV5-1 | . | CASKKEGGEQYF
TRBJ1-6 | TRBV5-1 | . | CASSLETGGGNSPLHF
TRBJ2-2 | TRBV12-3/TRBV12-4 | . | CASSASATGELFF
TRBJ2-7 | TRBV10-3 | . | CAINERTSGSSYEQYF
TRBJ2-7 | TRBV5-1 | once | CASSLGDYSYEQYF
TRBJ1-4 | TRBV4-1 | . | CASSQSQEKLFF
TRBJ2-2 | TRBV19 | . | CASELLGGNTGELFF
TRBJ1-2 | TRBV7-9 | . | CASKNYGYTF
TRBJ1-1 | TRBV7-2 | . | CASSLRGQGDTEAFF
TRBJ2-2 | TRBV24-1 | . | CATSDPGQNTGELFF
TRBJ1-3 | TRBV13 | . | CASSLPPETGPGNTIYF
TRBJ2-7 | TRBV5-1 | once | CASSPGSGRPSDYEQYF
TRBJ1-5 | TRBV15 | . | CATRESDRRFGAQHF
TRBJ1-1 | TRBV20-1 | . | CSASSGLNTEAFF
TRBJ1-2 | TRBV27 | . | CASSSHGGEDGYTF
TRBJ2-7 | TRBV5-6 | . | CASSSPDTFYEQYF
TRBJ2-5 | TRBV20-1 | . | CSARVRGAQYF
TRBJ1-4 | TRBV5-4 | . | CASSPQATNEKLFF